This TCR beta chain was retrieved from a study of identical twins. A universal primer site arose from template switching, and cDNA bore unique molecular identifiers. From the 5' RACE reads, TCRdb called clonotypes with MiXCR, one entry per CDR3 protein. The sample includes a few hundred thousand distinct CDR3 sequences, 20% to 25% seen only once; the top ten take 2.9%. In germline, CDR1 is DFQATT, CDR2 SNEGSKA (reference sequence). Trimming at V came to 1 base and at J to 4 bases, leaving 5 bases not matched to a gene. This CDR3 is built from 14 residues. Notes on this clonotype: Its target is unknown.

General observations from the study: Out-of-frame alpha sequences shared between twins exhibited an excess of low generation probability. Abundant beta clonotypes from cord blood bore fewer insertions; memory repertoires lacked this pattern.

These data were also reused for a study on T cells expressing NK-cell markers. This second study notes: It is unclear if expanded NKG2C-expressing clones target HCMV antigens.

The clonotype was recovered from a woman younger than 30 in good health. This chain joins TRBV20-1 and TRBJ2-3; 7 nucleotides line up with TRBD2. What was sequenced was CD4+ T cells sorted from blood. This CDR3 reads CSARAPTSPDTQYF. The CDR3 DNA is TGCAGTGCTAGAGCCCCGACTAGCCCAGATACGCAGTATTTT.